What follows are 19 T cell receptor beta chains derived from one specimen sequenced in a study of early T cells in non-severe SARS-CoV-2 infection. TCRdb independently ran MiXCR on the 5' RACE reads; one entry per CDR3 protein. The sample contains more than 80,000 distinct CDR3 sequences, around 17% of which appear only once. The material sequenced was whole blood. The source of these receptors is an adult who was a healthcare worker with PCR-confirmed SARS-CoV-2 infection or an uninfected control (not recorded which).

This clonotype was observed a few times. The gene calls are TRBV20-1 and TRBJ2-1; D is perhaps TRBD1 or TRBD2 (5 bases each). V was shortened by 4 bases and J by 3 bases, with 13 bases between the two germline ends. Germline values: CDR1 DFQATT, CDR2 SNEGSKA (reference sequence). The CDR3 has 14 residues. The DNA for the CDR3 is TGCAGTGCTAAACCACAGAGGGGCTACAATGAGCAGTTCTTC. Amino acids: CSAKPQRGYNEQFF.

This clonotype has more than one count but fewer than ten. The CDR3: CASSFGTVNQPQHF. CDR3 coding DNA: TGTGCCAGCAGCTTCGGTACAGTCAATCAGCCCCAGCATTTT. J is TRBJ1-5 and V is TRBV5-6, with D hard to call. Germline CDR1 reads SGHDT; CDR2 reads YYEEEE. Deletions cut 2 bases from V and 3 bases from J, with 9 bases between. This CDR3 has 14 residues.

A few counts support this clonotype. The chain recombines TRBV4-2 with TRBJ1-1; D unresolved. The germline V gene has CDR1 LGHNA and CDR2 YNFKEQ. Trimming left V 4 bases short and J 6 bases short, with 6 bases between. The CDR3 is 11 residues long. The CDR3 sequence is CASSRFPEAFF. CDR3 nucleotides: TGTGCCAGCAGCCGGTTTCCTGAAGCTTTCTTT.

This clonotype was detected only a few times. The CDR3 DNA sequence: TGTGCCAGCAGGACCGGGACTAGCGTCAAAGAGACCCAGTACTTC. Residues: CASRTGTSVKETQYF. V and J are TRBV7-9 and TRBJ2-5; 10 bases are shared with TRBD2. V shed 6 bases, J shed 3 bases, and the junction held 7 bases outside the gene matches. CDR1 and CDR2 from the germline V gene are SEHNR and FQNEAQ (reference sequence). The CDR3 totals 15 residues.

The gene calls are TRBV20-1 and TRBJ2-1; tentative D call: TRBD1 (6 bases). Germline V lookup: CDR1 DFQATT, CDR2 SNEGSKA (reference sequence). The germline V and J ends were trimmed by 3 bases and 0 bases, with 18 bases remaining between them. The CDR3 runs to 17 residues. The CDR3 region is CSARGAFGQSSYNEQFF. CDR3 DNA: TGCAGTGCTAGGGGGGCGTTTGGCCAGAGCTCCTACAATGAGCAGTTCTTC.

There are a few counts of this clonotype. The chain carries TRBV28 and TRBJ1-4; possibly TRBD1 for D (6 bases). CDR3 length: 15 residues. Germline-derived CDR1 and CDR2 are MDHEN and SYDVKM. The ends were cut back, 2 bases at V and 3 bases at J, with 10 bases in the middle. The CDR3 sequence is CASSLQGNSNEKLFF. In DNA, the CDR3 is TGTGCCAGCAGTTTACAGGGGAATTCTAATGAAAAACTGTTTTTT.

V and J are TRBV4-3 and TRBJ2-7; D ambiguous. Germline V gene data show CDR1 as LGHNA and CDR2 as YSLEER. V dropped 1 base and J dropped 4 bases, with 8 bases sitting between them. The CDR3 is made up of 13 amino acids. The CDR3 region has the DNA TGCGCCAGCAGCCAAGGGTTCGGTTACGAGCAGTACTTC. It is translated as CASSQGFGYEQYF.

J is TRBJ2-1 and V is TRBV10-2, with 11 bases identical to TRBD2. Trimming took 4 bases from V and 8 from J; bases not matched to a gene: 7. There are 15 residues in the CDR3. Germline V gives CDR1 WSHSY, CDR2 SAAADI. CDR3 in DNA: TGCGCCAGCAGTGGAGGGGTAGCGGGAGGGCATGAGCAGTTCTTC. Its translation: CASSGGVAGGHEQFF.

The gene calls are TRBV29-1 and TRBJ1-1; D possibly corresponds to TRBD1 (5 bases). This CDR3 contains 13 residues. V lost 6 bases and J 4 bases, leaving 15 bases between the germline ends. CDR1 is SQVTM, CDR2 ANQGSEA, per germline. The DNA for the CDR3 is TGCAGCGTGCACGGGGCCCCCGGCACTGAAGCTTTCTTT. Residues: CSVHGAPGTEAFF.

The chain has TRBV20-1 and TRBJ2-3; possibly TRBD1 for D (6 bases). CDR3 length: 14 amino acids. Trimming took 5 bases from V and 2 from J, leaving 14 bases between them. CDR1 and CDR2 from the germline V gene are DFQATT and SNEGSKA (reference sequence). Here the CDR3 reads CSAGPRGPTDTQYF. Written as DNA, the CDR3 is TGCAGTGCTGGCCCCAGGGGACCCACAGATACGCAGTATTTT.

Many counts were recorded for this clonotype. The J gene is TRBJ1-1, the V gene TRBV6-5; D call uncertain. Germline values: CDR1 MNHEY, CDR2 SVGAGI. This CDR3 has 15 amino acids. Trimming removed 0 bases at V and 0 bases at J, with 8 bases between. CDR3 DNA sequence: TGTGCCAGCAGTTACTCGAGAGTGTTGAACACTGAAGCTTTCTTT. Protein sequence: CASSYSRVLNTEAFF.

This clonotype showed up just a few times. The chain combines TRBV20-1 with TRBJ2-1, with TRBD2 matching over 11 bases. The V gene's germline CDR1 is DFQATT and CDR2 SNEGSKA (reference sequence). The CDR3 is made up of 16 amino acids. V lost 3 bases and J lost 4; bases outside the gene matches: 8. The CDR3 DNA follows: TGCAGTGCTAGGATACCGGGACTAGCGGCTTACAATGAGCAGTTCTTC. This translates into CSARIPGLAAYNEQFF.

This chain uses TRBV7-9 with TRBJ1-1, with D uncertain. The V gene's germline CDR1 is SEHNR and CDR2 FQNEAQ (reference sequence). The CDR3 totals 16 residues. V was clipped by 1 base and J by 0 bases, with 12 bases between them. CDR3 amino acids: CASSLVGSGMNTEAFF. The CDR3 coding sequence is TGTGCCAGCAGCTTAGTGGGGAGCGGTATGAACACTGAAGCTTTCTTT.

The V and J genes are TRBV30 and TRBJ2-2, with D possibly called TRBD1 or TRBD2 (5 bases each). CDR1 GTSNPN and CDR2 SVGIG come from the germline V gene (reference sequence). The CDR3 is 14 amino acids. V was shortened by 0 bases and J by 3 bases, with 8 bases between the two germline ends. The CDR3 sequence is CAWSVRGDTGELFF. Written as DNA, the CDR3 is TGTGCCTGGAGTGTACGAGGGGACACCGGGGAGCTGTTTTTT.

The V gene is TRBV7-2, the J gene TRBJ2-7, with a tentative D call TRBD1 (6 bases). CDR1 and CDR2 (germline): SGHTA, FQGNSA. CDR3 length: 15 residues. Trimming took off 1 base at V and 2 bases at J, with 12 bases between the two ends. Here the CDR3 reads CASSLEQGSPYEQYF. The CDR3 coding sequence is TGTGCCAGCAGCTTAGAACAGGGCAGCCCCTACGAGCAGTACTTC. Complete variable domain (other parts from reference TRBV7-2 and TRBJ2-7): GAGVSQSPSNKVTEKGKDVELRCDPISGHTALYWYRQSLGQGLEFLIYFQGNSAPDKSGLPSDRFSAERTGGSVSTLTIQRTQQEDSAVYLCASSLEQGSPYEQYFGPGTRLTVT.

In this sample, this clonotype turned up a few times. V and J are TRBV19 and TRBJ1-5; D call uncertain. Germline assignment: CDR1 LNHDA and CDR2 SQIVND (reference sequence). The V end was cut by 3 bases, the J end by 3 bases, with 9 bases between. CDR3 length equals 14 residues. CDR3 loop: CASSIAAANQPQHF. CDR3 bases: TGTGCCAGTAGTATTGCGGCGGCCAATCAGCCCCAGCATTTT.

This sequence joins TRBV12-3 or TRBV12-4 and TRBJ2-1; TRBD1 matches 7 bases. The CDR3 has 15 residues. V lost 7 bases, J lost 3 bases, and 9 bases stayed unmatched. CDR3 nucleotides: TGTGCCAGCACCCCAGGGGGAAATCTCTACAATGAGCAGTTCTTC. Encoded protein: CASTPGGNLYNEQFF.

This clonotype has a handful of counts. The J gene is TRBJ2-1, the V gene TRBV12-3 or TRBV12-4, with 8 positions matching TRBD2. Trimming removed 6 bases from V and 5 bases from J; junction bases left unmatched: 6. The CDR3 length is 14 residues. Here the CDR3 DNA reads TGTGCCAGCAGCGAGCGGGGGCCAAACAATGAGCAGTTCTTC. Amino acids: CASSERGPNNEQFF.

The chain carries TRBV29-1 and TRBJ1-3, with D possibly being TRBD1 (5 bases). V lost 1 base and J 0 bases, leaving 19 bases between the germline ends. Per germline, CDR1 SQVTM and CDR2 ANQGSEA. The CDR3 extends over 18 amino acids. As DNA, the CDR3 is TGCAGCGTTGAAGTATTTAAGACAGCCGGGTCCTCTGGAAACACCATATATTTT. It encodes CSVEVFKTAGSSGNTIYF.